This TCR beta chain was documented in a study of PD-1 blockade in classical Hodgkin lymphoma. Whole-study findings and limits: At baseline, newly diagnosed patients reportedly showed less TCR diversity than healthy donors. Exclusion covered patients beginning nivolumab under 1 year post-ASCT. CD4+ but not CD8+ TCR diversity rose significantly by C4D1.

This CDR3 is 16 amino acids long. After removal of 1 base from V and 4 bases from J, the junction contained 11 bases not matched to a gene. The germline V gene has CDR1 SGHRS and CDR2 YFSETQ. Data came from immunoSEQ multiplex PCR; TCRdb stores just in-frame clones and leaves some out. The sample shows about 93,000 clones, around 90% of them seen only once. Each of the patients experienced relapse following autologous stem cell transplantation, and their brentuximab vedotin exposure differed. Complete response, partial response or progressive disease was recorded as best response. For this clone: Its specificity is not known.

The chain has TRBV5-1 and TRBJ2-7; TRBD2 aligns across 7 bases. This specimen consisted of peripheral blood mononuclear cells (PBMCs), obtained before the second cycle of nivolumab. The source of this sequence is a human donor with classical Hodgkin lymphoma. CDR3 sequence: CASSLSLGEGIYEQYF. The CDR3 DNA reads TGCGCCAGCAGCTTGAGTTTGGGGGAGGGGATTTACGAGCAGTACTTC.